The 20 T cell receptor beta chains in this list originate from one sample, sequenced in a study of T cell clonality in common variable immunodeficiency. The assay was immunoSEQ multiplex PCR, and TCRdb's table has in-frame clones only and misses some. This sample carries about 40,000 clones, none of them present only once. The sample comprised peripheral blood mononuclear cells. The receptors originated from a person aged 18 to 75 in good health.

This clone occurred many times. Incomplete CDR3 DNA: TGTGCCAGCAGCTTAGTGCAGGATACGTATGGC. It specifies CASSLVQDTYG. The CDR3 in full is CASSLVQDTYGYTF. The V gene is TRBV7-2, the J gene TRBJ1-2; D remains ambiguous. Read sequence stops 3 residues before the CDR3 end, and the germline J gene provides the missing end. Deletions cut 1 base from V and 5 bases from J, with 11 bases between. The CDR3 length is 14 residues. The germline V gene encodes CDR1 SGHTA and CDR2 FQGNSA.

This clone occurred many times. From the germline J gene comes the end of the CDR3, since the read stops 3 residues before it. The chain is built from TRBV6-2 or TRBV6-3 and TRBJ2-7, with 13 bases matching TRBD2. The CDR3 is made up of 17 amino acids. Germline CDR1 is MNHEY and CDR2 is SVGEGT. J was trimmed by 5 bases and V by 2 bases; bases with no gene match: 9. The CDR3 bases that were read are TGTGCCAGCAGTTACCTTCTCGGACTAGCGGGGGAGGACGAG. Protein: CASSYLLGLAGEDE. The whole CDR3 sequence is CASSYLLGLAGEDEQYF.

To note about this clone: The read finishes 3 residues shy of the CDR3 end, and the germline J gene is used to complete it. V usage is TRBV11-2 and J usage is TRBJ2-1, with D perhaps TRBD2 (6 bases). The CDR3 loop spans 13 amino acids. Germline loops: CDR1 SGHAT, CDR2 FQNNGV. The V and J ends lost 5 bases and 4 bases respectively, with 9 bases between them. CDR3: CASSRDFYNEQFF. CDR3 DNA (partial): TGTGCCAGCAGCCGGGACTTTTACAATGAG.

This clone was counted at least ten times. The CDR3 end is not reached by the read, which stops 3 residues before it; the germline J gene fills it in. This sequence joins TRBV20-1 and TRBJ1-3, with D uncertain. The V and J ends lost 1 base and 0 bases respectively, with 10 bases between them. This CDR3 is 15 amino acids long. Germline V CDR1 and CDR2: DFQATT, SNEGSKA (reference sequence). CDR3 sequence reads: CSARARGFSGNTIYF. CDR3 bases read: TGCAGTGCTAGAGCGCGGGGTTTCTCTGGAAACACC.

This clone showed up many times. The CDR3 goes on 3 residues after the read ends, and that part is filled in from the germline J gene. The chain is built from TRBV2 and TRBJ2-7; D is ambiguous. Trimming cost V 8 bases and J 0 bases, with 5 bases left between them. This CDR3 comprises 11 residues. Germline V gives CDR1 SNHLY, CDR2 FYNNEI. Here the CDR3 reads CASSFSYEQYF. The part of the CDR3 DNA that was read is TGTGCCAGCTCATTCTCCTACGAG.

There are a few counts of this clone. Read coverage stops 3 residues before the CDR3 terminus; the germline J gene supplies the remainder. The chain carries TRBV2 and TRBJ2-3, with TRBD2 matching over 8 bases. The CDR3 is 16 amino acids. CDR1 is SNHLY and CDR2 is FYNNEI in the germline V gene. The CDR3 spells CAKGGGGRGSNQPQYF. The sequenced part of the CDR3 DNA is TGTGCCAAGGGTGGCGGGGGGCGAGGGAGCAATCAGCCG.

This clone was observed many times. The read gets to within 3 residues of the CDR3 end, and the germline J gene fills in the rest. The gene calls are TRBV13 and TRBJ2-3; D is perhaps TRBD1 (6 bases). There are 11 residues in the CDR3. The V gene lost 11 bases and the J gene lost 4 bases, with 10 bases spanning the gap. CDR1 and CDR2 (germline): PRHDT, FYEKMQ (reference sequence). The CDR3 bases that were read are TGTGCCTCCAAGGGGGCAGATACG. It specifies CASKGADT. The entire CDR3 sequence reads CASKGADTQYF.

The sample holds many counts of this clone. The read falls 3 residues short of the CDR3 end, and the missing part is taken from the germline J gene. Other DNA sequences in the sample encode the same CDR3. J is TRBJ2-7 and V is TRBV20-1; D remains ambiguous. The germline gives CDR1 DFQATT, CDR2 SNEGSKA (reference sequence). V shed 6 bases and J shed 3 bases, with 12 bases lying between them. The length of the CDR3 is 12 residues. The DNA read from the CDR3 is TGCAGTGCAACTGACACCTACTACGAG. Amino acid sequence: CSATDTYYE. Given in full, the CDR3 is CSATDTYYEQYF.

This clone appeared many times. The read terminates 3 residues before the CDR3 end, so the remaining end is supplied by the germline J gene. This rearrangement joins TRBV5-4 to TRBJ1-2, with 7 bases fitting TRBD1. This CDR3 contains 16 residues. Germline-derived CDR1 and CDR2 are SGHNT and YYREEE (reference sequence). CDR3 DNA (partial): TGTGCCAGCAGCGCCCCCTTAAGACAGGGAATGGAAGGC. Translation gives CASSAPLRQGMEG. The entire CDR3 protein is CASSAPLRQGMEGYTF. The variable domain in full, with the rest retrieved from reference TRBV5-4 and TRBJ1-2, is ETGVTQSPTHLIKTRGQQVTLRCSSQSGHNTVSWYQQALGQGPQFIFQYYREEENGRGNFPPRFSGLQFPNYSSELNVNALELDDSALYLCASSAPLRQGMEGYTFGSGTRLTVV.

This clone was counted many times. The CDR3 end lies 3 residues beyond the end of the read and is filled in from the germline J gene. The chain carries TRBV5-1 and TRBJ1-2; D is uncertain. The germline V gene encodes CDR1 SGHRS and CDR2 YFSETQ. CDR3 length equals 13 residues. Trimming pared 10 bases from V and 1 base from J, leaving 14 bases between. CDR3 sequence: CAVPYSLNYGYTF. CDR3 DNA (partial): TGCGCCGTCCCGTACAGCCTTAACTATGGC.

This clone appeared many times. The sequenced fragment ends 3 residues before the CDR3 boundary, so the rest is inferred from the germline J gene. This chain joins TRBV20-1 and TRBJ2-7, with 14 bases identical to TRBD2. There are 16 residues in the CDR3. Germline trimming cut 6 bases from V and 2 bases from J; bases unmatched to any gene: 9. Germline V gene data show CDR1 as DFQATT and CDR2 as SNEGSKA (reference sequence). Partial CDR3 DNA: TGCAGTGCGACCGGGACTAGCGGGGGTTCAGCCTACGAG. It translates to CSATGTSGGSAYE. The full CDR3 protein is CSATGTSGGSAYEQYF.

In regard to this clone: With the read ending 3 residues before the CDR3 end, the germline J gene is used to fill in that end. This chain uses TRBV11-3 with TRBJ2-1, with 7 nucleotides matching TRBD2. From germline, CDR1 is SGHNT and CDR2 YENEEA. The CDR3 is 14 residues long. Trimming cost V 1 base and J 7 bases; bases outside gene matches: 4. The sequenced CDR3 bases are TGTGCCAGCAGCTTAGGGCGGGAGATAAATGAG. This sequence encodes CASSLGREINE. The CDR3 reads in full as CASSLGREINEQFF.

There are many counts of this clone. The read ends 3 residues before the CDR3 terminus; that terminus is restored from the germline J gene. This sequence joins TRBV19 and TRBJ1-2, with 9 positions matching TRBD1. After removal of 1 base from V and 6 bases from J, the junction contained 6 bases not matched to a gene. Germline V lookup: CDR1 LNHDA, CDR2 SQIVND (reference sequence). The CDR3 is 15 residues long. The CDR3 DNA, read in part, is TGTGCCAGTAGTATAGGAACGGGACAGGGCGATGGC. The encoded protein is CASSIGTGQGDG. The full CDR3 is CASSIGTGQGDGYTF.

This clone occurred many times. The read halts 3 residues ahead of the CDR3 end, with the missing end drawn from the germline J gene. This chain joins TRBV11-2 and TRBJ2-1; 9 nucleotides align to TRBD2. The length of the CDR3 is 15 residues. Germline-derived CDR1 and CDR2 are SGHAT and FQNNGV. Trimming took 5 bases from V and 6 from J; bases not matched to a gene: 8. The CDR3 reads CASSPGLAPINEQFF. CDR3 bases read: TGTGCCAGCAGCCCGGGACTAGCCCCGATCAATGAG.

Concerning this clone: The CDR3 extends 3 residues past the end of the read, so its final part is completed from the germline J gene. V usage is TRBV10-2 and J usage is TRBJ2-2; no reliable D call. The CDR3 consists of 14 residues. Trimming shortened V by 6 bases and J by 5 bases, and 13 bases separated the two germline ends. Germline loops: CDR1 WSHSY, CDR2 SAAADI. The sequenced part of the CDR3 DNA is TGCGCCAGCAGCCCCTTTGATCGGACCGGGGAG. Translating it yields CASSPFDRTGE. The full-length CDR3 reads as CASSPFDRTGELFF.

This clone was counted ten times or more. The CDR3 extends 3 residues past the end of the read, so its final part is completed from the germline J gene. This chain connects TRBV18 to TRBJ1-1; TRBD1 aligns across 8 bases. V lost 2 bases and J lost 7; bases outside the gene matches: 15. The CDR3 is made up of 17 amino acids. Germline CDR1 reads KGHSH; CDR2 reads LQKENI. CDR3 bases read: TGTGCCAGCTCACCAATTAGCGCCGGGACAGGAGGAGGTGAA. Translation gives CASSPISAGTGGGE. The entire CDR3 is CASSPISAGTGGGEAFF. Full variable domain (missing parts from reference TRBV18 and TRBJ1-1): NAGVMQNPRHLVRRRGQEARLRCSPMKGHSHVYWYRQLPEEGLKFMVYLQKENIIDESGMPKERFSAEFPKEGPSILRIQQVVRGDSAAYFCASSPISAGTGGGEAFFGQGTRLTVV.

This clone was recorded at least ten times. The read gets to within 3 residues of the CDR3 end, and the germline J gene fills in the rest. The chain recombines TRBV5-1 with TRBJ1-3, with TRBD1 identical over 7 bases. V was pared by 4 bases and J by 4 bases, with 8 bases of the junction left unmatched. Germline lookup yields CDR1 SGHRS and CDR2 YFSETQ. The CDR3 totals 15 residues. The sequenced CDR3 bases are TGCGCCAGCAGCCCCGACAGGGACTCAGGAAACACC. Its protein is CASSPDRDSGNT. The full-length CDR3 reads as CASSPDRDSGNTIYF.

This clone was observed many times. With the read ending 3 residues before the CDR3 end, the germline J gene is used to fill in that end. The chain recombines TRBV20-1 with TRBJ1-3; TRBD1 is a possible D gene (5 bases). V lost 0 bases, J lost 9 bases, and 15 bases lay in between. There are 14 residues in the CDR3. Per the germline V gene, CDR1 is DFQATT and CDR2 is SNEGSKA (reference sequence). The CDR3 is CSARDWAQVSTIYF. The sequenced CDR3 bases are TGCAGTGCTAGAGATTGGGCACAGGTATCCACC.

This clone was detected ten times or more. The CDR3 is cut off 3 residues early in the read; its end comes from the germline J gene. V and J are TRBV7-8 and TRBJ2-7, with D possibly matching TRBD2 (7 bases). There are 17 residues in the CDR3. V was trimmed by 3 bases and J by 2 bases, leaving 20 bases between them. Germline CDR1 SGHVS, CDR2 FQNEAQ. The CDR3 reads CASSLGGRGVFPYEQYF. The covered CDR3 bases are TGTGCCAGCAGCTTGGGGGGCCGGGGGGTTTTCCCCTACGAG.

This clone was counted at least ten times. The read finishes 3 residues shy of the CDR3 end, and the germline J gene is used to complete it. The gene calls are TRBV30 and TRBJ1-2; 10 nucleotides align to TRBD1. This CDR3 contains 15 residues. V lost 3 bases to trimming and J lost 4 bases; unmatched junction nucleotides: 8. Germline lookup yields CDR1 GTSNPN and CDR2 SVGIG (reference sequence). CDR3 residues: CAWRSGTGALYGYTF. The DNA read from the CDR3 is TGTGCCTGGAGGTCCGGGACAGGGGCCCTCTATGGC.